Here is one T cell receptor beta chain with its context. This sample was included in a study of PD-L1 blockade in urothelial cancer. Across the whole study: Patients previously received 0 to 3 chemotherapy regimens. Each blood sample yielded a median of about 150,000 T cells.

Stated time point: pretreatment peripheral blood. This CDR3 region has 17 residues. The V gene's germline CDR1 is SEHNR and CDR2 FQNEAQ (reference sequence). J gave up 7 bases and V 1 base, and 10 bases lay outside the gene matches. Spiking of synthetic TCR analog templates was performed in each PCR. TCRdb keeps only in-frame clones here, not all; method: immunoSEQ multiplex PCR. Here the sample spans fewer than 45,000 clones, over 75% being singletons. The specimen comprised PBMCs, sampled around atezolizumab (anti-PD-L1) treatment. This sequence joins TRBV7-9 and TRBJ2-5, with TRBD2 matching 12 bases. The origin of this receptor is a donor aged 40 or older with urothelial cancer. The CDR3 sequence: CASSLVLAGGPGGTQYF. The CDR3 DNA reads TGTGCCAGCAGCTTAGTCCTAGCGGGAGGGCCGGGTGGGACCCAGTACTTC.